This entry concerns a single TCR beta chain. This table comes from immunoSEQ multiplex PCR, and its TCRdb copy is limited to in-frame clones, with some not included. The sample holds approximately 90,000 clones, about 89% seen once. The data originate from a study of blood T cell repertoires in COVID-19. The CDR3 loop spans 17 amino acids. Sequencing input: peripheral blood. The chain couples TRBV21-1 to TRBJ2-2; the tabulated D call, TRBD2, remains unverified against the DNA. TRBV21-1 is a pseudogene. This sequence originates from a human donor in a cohort sampled during active COVID-19. The CDR3 is CASSKGLPAANTGELFF. In DNA, the CDR3 is TGTGCCAGCAGCAAAGGACTCCCGGCCGCGAACACCGGGGAGCTGTTTTTT.